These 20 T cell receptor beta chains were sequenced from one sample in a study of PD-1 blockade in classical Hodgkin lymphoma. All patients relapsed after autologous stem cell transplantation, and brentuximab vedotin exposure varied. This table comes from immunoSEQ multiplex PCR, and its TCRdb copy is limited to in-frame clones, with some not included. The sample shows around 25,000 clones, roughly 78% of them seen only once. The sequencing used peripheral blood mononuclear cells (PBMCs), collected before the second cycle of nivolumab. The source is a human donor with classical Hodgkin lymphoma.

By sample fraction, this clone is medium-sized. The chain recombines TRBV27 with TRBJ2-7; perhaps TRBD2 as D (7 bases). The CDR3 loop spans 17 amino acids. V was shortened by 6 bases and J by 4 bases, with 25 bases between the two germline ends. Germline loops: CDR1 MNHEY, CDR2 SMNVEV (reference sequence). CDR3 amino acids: CASSVRGGGASAYEQYF. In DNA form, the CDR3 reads TGTGCCAGCAGCGTAAGGGGTGGGGGGGCCTCGGCTTACGAGCAGTACTTC.

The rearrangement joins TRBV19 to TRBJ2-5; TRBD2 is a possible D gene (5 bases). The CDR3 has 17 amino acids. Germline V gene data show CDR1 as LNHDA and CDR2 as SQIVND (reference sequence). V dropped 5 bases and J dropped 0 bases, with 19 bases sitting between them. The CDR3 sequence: CASSPRGRGLYQETQYF. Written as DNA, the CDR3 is TGTGCCAGTAGTCCCCGGGGTCGTGGCTTGTACCAAGAGACCCAGTACTTC. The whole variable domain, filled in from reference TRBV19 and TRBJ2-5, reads DGGITQSPKYLFRKEGQNVTLSCEQNLNHDAMYWYRQDPGQGLRLIYYSQIVNDFQKGDIAEGYSVSREKKESFPLTVTSAQKNPTAFYLCASSPRGRGLYQETQYFGPGTRLLVL.

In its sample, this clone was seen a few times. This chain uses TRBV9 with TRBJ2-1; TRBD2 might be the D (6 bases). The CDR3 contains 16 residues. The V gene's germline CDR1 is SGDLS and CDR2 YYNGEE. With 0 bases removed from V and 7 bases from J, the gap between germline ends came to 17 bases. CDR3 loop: CASSVGWTNRGNEQFF. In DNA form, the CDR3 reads TGTGCCAGCAGCGTAGGATGGACCAACCGGGGGAATGAGCAGTTCTTC.

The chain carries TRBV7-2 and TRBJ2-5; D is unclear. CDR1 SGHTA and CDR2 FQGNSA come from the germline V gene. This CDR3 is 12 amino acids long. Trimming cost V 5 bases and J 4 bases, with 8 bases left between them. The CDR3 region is CASSHGPETQYF. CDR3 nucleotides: TGTGCCAGCAGCCACGGACCAGAGACCCAGTACTTC.

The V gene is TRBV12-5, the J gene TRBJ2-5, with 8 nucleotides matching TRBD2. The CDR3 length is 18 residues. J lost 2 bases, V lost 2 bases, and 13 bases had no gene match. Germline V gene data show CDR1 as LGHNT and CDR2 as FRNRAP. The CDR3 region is CASGLPEVAGGSQETQYF. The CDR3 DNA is TGTGCTAGTGGTTTGCCGGAAGTGGCGGGGGGCTCTCAAGAGACCCAGTACTTC. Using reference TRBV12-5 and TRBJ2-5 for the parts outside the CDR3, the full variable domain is DARVTQTPRHKVTEMGQEVTMRCQPILGHNTVFWYRQTMMQGLELLAYFRNRAPLDDSGMPKDRFSAEMPDATLATLKIQPSEPRDSAVYFCASGLPEVAGGSQETQYFGPGTRLLVL.

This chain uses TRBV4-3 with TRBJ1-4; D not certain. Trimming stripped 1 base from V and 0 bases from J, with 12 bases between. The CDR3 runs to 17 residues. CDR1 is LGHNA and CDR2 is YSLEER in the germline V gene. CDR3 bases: TGCGCCAGCAGCCAAGGACTGTACAAGACAACTAATGAAAAACTGTTTTTT. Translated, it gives CASSQGLYKTTNEKLFF.

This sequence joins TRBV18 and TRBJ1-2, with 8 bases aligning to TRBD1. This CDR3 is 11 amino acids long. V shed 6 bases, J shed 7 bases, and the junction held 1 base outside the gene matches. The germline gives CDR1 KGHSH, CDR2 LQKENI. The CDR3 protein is CASSDRAGYTF. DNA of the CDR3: TGTGCCAGCTCGGACAGGGCTGGCTACACCTTC.

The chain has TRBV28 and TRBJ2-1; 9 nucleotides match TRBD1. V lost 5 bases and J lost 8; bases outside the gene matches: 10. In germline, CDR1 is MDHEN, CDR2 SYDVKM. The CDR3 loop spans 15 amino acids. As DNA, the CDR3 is TGTGCCAGCAGTACCGGGACAGGGTCTATTGATGAGCAGTTCTTC. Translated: CASSTGTGSIDEQFF.

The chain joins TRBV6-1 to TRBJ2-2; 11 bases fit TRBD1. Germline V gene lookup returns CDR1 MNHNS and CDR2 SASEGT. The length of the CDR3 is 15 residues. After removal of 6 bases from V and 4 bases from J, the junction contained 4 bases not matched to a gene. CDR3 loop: CASRMGTGGTGELFF. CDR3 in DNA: TGTGCCAGCAGAATGGGGACAGGGGGCACCGGGGAGCTGTTTTTT.

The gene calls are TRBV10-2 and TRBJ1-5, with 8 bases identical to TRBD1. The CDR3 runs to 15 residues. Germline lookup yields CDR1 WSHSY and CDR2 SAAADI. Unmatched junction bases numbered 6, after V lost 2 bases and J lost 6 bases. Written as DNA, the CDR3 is TGCGCCAGCAGTGAGGCAGACAGGGGCCTTCAGCCCCAGCATTTT. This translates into CASSEADRGLQPQHF.

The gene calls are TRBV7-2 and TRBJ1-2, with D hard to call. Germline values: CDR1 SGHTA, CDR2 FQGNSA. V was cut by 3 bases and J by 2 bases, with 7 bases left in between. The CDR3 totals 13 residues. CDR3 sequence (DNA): TGTGCCAGCAGCTTTGGCAGCAACTATGGCTACACCTTC. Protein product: CASSFGSNYGYTF.

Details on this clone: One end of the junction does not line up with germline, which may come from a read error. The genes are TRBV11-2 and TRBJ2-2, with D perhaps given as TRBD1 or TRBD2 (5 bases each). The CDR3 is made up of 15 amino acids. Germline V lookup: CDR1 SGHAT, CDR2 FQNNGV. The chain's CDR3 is CASSSRQHEHRGAVF. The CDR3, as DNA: TGTGCCAGCAGCTCAAGACAGCACGAACACCGGGGAGCTGTTTTT. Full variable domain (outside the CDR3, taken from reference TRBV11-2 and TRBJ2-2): EAGVAQSPRYKIIEKRQSVAFWCNPISGHATLYWYQQILGQGPKLLIQFQNNGVVDDSQLPKDRFSAERLKGVDSTLKIQPAKLEDSAVYLCASSSRQHEHRGAVFGEGSRLTVL.

The CDR3 bases are TGTGCCAGCAGCCCTGGACTAGCGGTGAGATCAGAGACCCAGTACTTC. Translating it yields CASSPGLAVRSETQYF. The rearrangement links TRBV7-9 to TRBJ2-5, with 10 bases fitting TRBD2. The germline gives CDR1 SEHNR, CDR2 FQNEAQ (reference sequence). This CDR3 spans 16 amino acids. Losses at the gene ends were 5 bases for V and 4 bases for J; bases not matched to a gene: 10.

DNA of the CDR3: TGCGCCAGCAGCGGAGGGACCGGGGGCCGCCGCGGTTACGAGCAGTACTTC. This codes for CASSGGTGGRRGYEQYF. The rearrangement joins TRBV4-1 to TRBJ2-7; either TRBD1 or TRBD2 may fit D (6 bases each). CDR3 length: 17 residues. Trimming shortened V by 5 bases and J by 4 bases, and 24 bases separated the two germline ends. Germline loops: CDR1 MGHRA, CDR2 YSYEKL.

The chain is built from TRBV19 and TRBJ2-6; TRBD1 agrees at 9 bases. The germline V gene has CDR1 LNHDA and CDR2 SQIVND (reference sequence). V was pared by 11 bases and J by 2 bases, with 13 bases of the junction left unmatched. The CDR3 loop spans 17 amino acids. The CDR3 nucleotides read TGTGCCGCCAGTCCGGGACAGGGAATACCTGGGGCCAACGTCCTGACTTTC. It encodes CAASPGQGIPGANVLTF.

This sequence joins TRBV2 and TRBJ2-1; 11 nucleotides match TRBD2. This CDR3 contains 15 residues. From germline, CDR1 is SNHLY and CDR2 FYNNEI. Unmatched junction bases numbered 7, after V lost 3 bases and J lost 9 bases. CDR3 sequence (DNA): TGTGCCAGCAGTGATTTAGCGGGGGGGCTCGGTGAGCAGTTCTTC. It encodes CASSDLAGGLGEQFF. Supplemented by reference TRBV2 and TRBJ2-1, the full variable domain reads EPEVTQTPSHQVTQMGQEVILRCVPISNHLYFYWYRQILGQKVEFLVSFYNNEISEKSEIFDDQFSVERPDGSNFTLKIRSTKLEDSAMYFCASSDLAGGLGEQFFGPGTRLTVL.

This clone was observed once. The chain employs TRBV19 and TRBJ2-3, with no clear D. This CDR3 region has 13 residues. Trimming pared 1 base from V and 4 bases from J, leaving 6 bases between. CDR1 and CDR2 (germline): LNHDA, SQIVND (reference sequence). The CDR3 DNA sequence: TGTGCCAGTAGTATAGGGACGGCAGATACGCAGTATTTT. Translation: CASSIGTADTQYF.

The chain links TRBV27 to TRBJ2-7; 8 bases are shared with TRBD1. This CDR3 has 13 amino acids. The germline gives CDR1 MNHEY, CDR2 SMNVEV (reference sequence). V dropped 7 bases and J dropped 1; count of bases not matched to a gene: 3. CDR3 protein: CASTNRGSYEQYF. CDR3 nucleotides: TGTGCCAGCACCAACAGGGGGTCCTACGAGCAGTACTTC.

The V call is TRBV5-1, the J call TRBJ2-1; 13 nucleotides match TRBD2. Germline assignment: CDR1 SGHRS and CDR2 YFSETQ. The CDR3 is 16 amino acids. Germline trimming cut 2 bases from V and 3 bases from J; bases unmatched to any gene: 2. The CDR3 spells CASSFTSGGDYNEQFF. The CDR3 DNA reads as TGCGCCAGCAGCTTCACTAGCGGGGGGGACTACAATGAGCAGTTCTTC.

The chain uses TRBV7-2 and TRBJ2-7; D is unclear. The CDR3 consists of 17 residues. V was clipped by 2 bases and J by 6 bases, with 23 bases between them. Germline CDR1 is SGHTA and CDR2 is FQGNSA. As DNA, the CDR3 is TGTGCCAGCAGCTTAAGAGGAACTGGGGTGGTCCATCGCGAGCAGTACTTC. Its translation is CASSLRGTGVVHREQYF.